This entry concerns a single T cell receptor beta chain. The CDR3 covers 14 residues. The V gene's germline CDR1 is MNHNS and CDR2 SASEGT. The germline V and J ends were trimmed by 4 bases and 3 bases, with 13 bases remaining between them. This specimen comes from a study of cytotoxic CD8 clonotypes in ibrutinib-treated CLL. Assay: immunoSEQ multiplex PCR; the TCRdb copy retains only in-frame clones and omits some. The profile shows hundreds of thousands of clones, roughly 74% of them singletons. The chain uses TRBV6-1 and TRBJ2-7, with TRBD1 as a possible D gene (6 bases). The receptor comes from a human donor with chronic lymphocytic leukemia. The starting material was PBMCs, obtained after 24 months of ibrutinib treatment. DNA of the CDR3: TGTGCCAGCAGTGTACGACAGGAGAACTACGAGCAGTACTTC. Encoded protein: CASSVRQENYEQYF.